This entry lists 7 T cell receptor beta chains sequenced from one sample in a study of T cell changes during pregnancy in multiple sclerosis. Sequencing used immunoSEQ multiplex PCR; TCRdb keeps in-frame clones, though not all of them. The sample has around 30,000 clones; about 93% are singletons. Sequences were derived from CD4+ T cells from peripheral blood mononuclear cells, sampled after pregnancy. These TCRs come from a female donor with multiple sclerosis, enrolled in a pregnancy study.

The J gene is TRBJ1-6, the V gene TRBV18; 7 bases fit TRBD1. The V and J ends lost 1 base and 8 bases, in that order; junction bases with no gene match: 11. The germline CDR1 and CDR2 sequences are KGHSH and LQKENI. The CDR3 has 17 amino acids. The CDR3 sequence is CASSPRLGQDGDSPLHF. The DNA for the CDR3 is TGTGCCAGCTCACCACGTCTAGGACAGGACGGAGATTCACCCCTCCACTTT.

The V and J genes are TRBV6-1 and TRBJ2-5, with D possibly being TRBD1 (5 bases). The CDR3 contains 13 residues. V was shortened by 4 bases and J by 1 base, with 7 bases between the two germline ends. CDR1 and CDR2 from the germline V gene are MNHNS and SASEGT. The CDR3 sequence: CASSGQIQETQYF. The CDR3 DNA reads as TGTGCCAGCAGTGGACAGATCCAAGAGACCCAGTACTTC.

CDR3 sequence reads: CSGSGTIINEQFF. The CDR3, as DNA: TGCAGCGGATCCGGGACTATTATCAATGAGCAGTTCTTC. The chain employs TRBV29-1 and TRBJ2-1; 7 nucleotides match TRBD2. Germline CDR1 is SQVTM and CDR2 is ANQGSEA. The CDR3 runs to 13 residues. The trim removed 7 bases at V and 6 bases at J, leaving 9 bases unmatched.

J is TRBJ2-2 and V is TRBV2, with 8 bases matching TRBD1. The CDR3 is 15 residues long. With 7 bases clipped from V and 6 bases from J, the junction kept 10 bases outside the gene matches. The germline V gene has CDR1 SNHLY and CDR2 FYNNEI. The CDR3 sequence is CASTQKQGVPGELFF. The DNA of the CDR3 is TGTGCCAGCACCCAAAAACAGGGGGTCCCCGGGGAGCTGTTTTTT.

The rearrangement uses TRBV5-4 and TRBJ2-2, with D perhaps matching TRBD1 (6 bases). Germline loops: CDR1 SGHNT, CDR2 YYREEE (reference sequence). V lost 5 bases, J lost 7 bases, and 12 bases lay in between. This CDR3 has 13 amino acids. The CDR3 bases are TGTGCCAGCAGGGCTAAGGACAGCGGGGAGCTGTTTTTT. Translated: CASRAKDSGELFF. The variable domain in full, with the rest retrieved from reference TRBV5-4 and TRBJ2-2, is ETGVTQSPTHLIKTRGQQVTLRCSSQSGHNTVSWYQQALGQGPQFIFQYYREEENGRGNFPPRFSGLQFPNYSSELNVNALELDDSALYLCASRAKDSGELFFGEGSRLTVL.

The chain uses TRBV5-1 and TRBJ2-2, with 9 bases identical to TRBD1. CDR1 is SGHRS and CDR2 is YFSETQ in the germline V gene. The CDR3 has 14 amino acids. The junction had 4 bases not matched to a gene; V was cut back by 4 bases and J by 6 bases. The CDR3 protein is CASSRTGDAGELFF. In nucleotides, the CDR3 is TGCGCCAGCAGCCGGACAGGGGATGCCGGGGAGCTGTTTTTT.

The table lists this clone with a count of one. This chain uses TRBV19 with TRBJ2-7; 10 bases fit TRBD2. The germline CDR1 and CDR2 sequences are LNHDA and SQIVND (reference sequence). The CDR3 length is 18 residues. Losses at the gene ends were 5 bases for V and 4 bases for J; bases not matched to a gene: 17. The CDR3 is CASSHRLAGEFDHYEQYF. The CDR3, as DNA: TGTGCCAGTAGTCATCGGCTAGCGGGAGAATTTGATCATTACGAGCAGTACTTC.